A selection of T cell receptor beta chains follows, all from one sample in a study of CD8 T cells in ankylosing spondylitis. From the 5' RACE reads, TCRdb called clonotypes with MiXCR, one entry per CDR3 protein. This table has about 180,000 distinct CDR3 sequences, roughly 10% appearing once. The sample comprised blood, either unsorted or a sorted T cell fraction (not recorded which). The receptor source for this set is a female donor with ankylosing spondylitis or in good health (not recorded which). Both conserved end residues are part of each CDR3. A D gene is named only where the DNA matches it firmly. Clone size, where shown, is once, few, many, or a class for clones that have expanded.

- | TRBJ2-5 | TRBV30 | - | TGTGCCTGGAGCGACTCCCGGGACAATCAAGAGACCCAGTACTTC | CAWSDSRDNQETQYF
- | TRBJ2-5 | TRBV7-8 | - | TGTGCCAGCAGCTTCCTGGACACCTTCCAAGAGACCCAGTACTTC | CASSFLDTFQETQYF
TRBD2 | TRBJ2-1 | TRBV24-1 | - | TGTGCCACCAGTGGGACTAGCGGCTACAATGAGCAGTTCTTC | CATSGTSGYNEQFF
- | TRBJ2-1 | TRBV11-2 | many | TGTGCCAGCCTGGCCAGGGGCTATGGGGATGAGCAGTTCTTC | CASLARGYGDEQFF
TRBD2 | TRBJ2-1 | TRBV6-5 | many | TGTGCCAGCAGTTCTCGGGAGGGGTTTTACAATGAGCAGTTCTTC | CASSSREGFYNEQFF
- | TRBJ2-1 | TRBV20-1 | few | TGCAGTGCTAGAGCAAAGGCTAGGCTTCGTTTCGATGAGCAGTTCTTC | CSARAKARLRFDEQFF
- | TRBJ2-5 | TRBV30 | few | TGTGCCTGGAGTGTTGGCGGAGAGACCCAGTACTTC | CAWSVGGETQYF
- | TRBJ1-1 | TRBV6-5 | - | TGTGCCAGCAGTTCCGGCGGGGTTGCCACTGAAGCTTTCTTT | CASSSGGVATEAFF
- | TRBJ2-7 | TRBV5-1 | - | TGCGCCAGCAGCTTTTTATCCGGGTCCCTAAACCCCGAGCAGTACTTC | CASSFLSGSLNPEQYF
- | TRBJ2-7 | TRBV6-2/TRBV6-3 | once | TGTGCCGGCGGAACTAGCAGCCTGGAGCAGTACTTC | CAGGTSSLEQYF
- | TRBJ2-3 | TRBV21-1 | - | TGTGCCAGCAGCCTAAGGGCGCGGGAGGGCCACGGTTCAGATACGCAGTATTTT | CASSLRAREGHGSDTQYF
- | TRBJ2-5 | TRBV24-1 | few | TGTGCCACCAGTGACTGGGGGTCCGGCACTGGTGAAGAGACCCAGTACTTC | CATSDWGSGTGEETQYF
- | TRBJ2-5 | TRBV2 | - | TGTGCCAGCAGAAGAGAGACCCAGTACTTC | CASRRETQYF
- | TRBJ2-1 | TRBV24-1 | - | TGTGCCACTGGGGCAGGGAATGAGCAGTTCTTC | CATGAGNEQFF
- | TRBJ2-1 | TRBV27 | - | TGTGCCAGCAGTGAGTATGTTGGCTCCTACAATGAGCAGTTCTTC | CASSEYVGSYNEQFF
TRBD2 | TRBJ2-7 | TRBV20-1 | few | TGCAGTGCCAGGACTAGCGGTAGGTCCTACGAGCAGTACTTC | CSARTSGRSYEQYF
- | TRBJ2-1 | TRBV12-3/TRBV12-4 | many | TGTGCCAGCAGTTTAGCCCAGGGCGGGTTTGAGCAGTTCTTC | CASSLAQGGFEQFF
TRBD2 | TRBJ2-1 | TRBV19 | few | TGTGCCAGTAGTATCAATAGCGGGGCAAATGAGCAGTTCTTC | CASSINSGANEQFF
TRBD1 | TRBJ2-2 | TRBV27 | few | TGTGCCCGCTCAGACAGGGCCAACGGGGAGCTGTTTTTT | CARSDRANGELFF
- | TRBJ1-5 | TRBV15 | - | TGTGCCACCAGCAGAGATGACGACAATCAGCCCCAGCATTTT | CATSRDDDNQPQHF
TRBD1 | TRBJ1-5 | TRBV7-9 | - | TGTGCCAGCAGCTGGGACAGTTATCAGCCCCAGCATTTT | CASSWDSYQPQHF
TRBD2 | TRBJ2-1 | TRBV2 | few | TGTGCCAGCAGGGGCCCTAGCGGGAGGGCGGCCGATGAGCAGTTCTTC | CASRGPSGRAADEQFF
- | TRBJ2-2 | TRBV4-3 | - | TGCGCCAGCAGCCAAGGAAAGGGTCAGCCGAACACCGGGGAGCTGTTTTTT | CASSQGKGQPNTGELFF
- | TRBJ2-3 | TRBV6-5 | few | TGTGCCAGCAGTTACAGGGGTAGTGCGAATACGCAGTATTTT | CASSYRGSANTQYF
TRBD2 | TRBJ2-3 | TRBV30 | few | TGTGCCTGGAGTGGGGACCAGGGAGGGACAGATACGCAGTATTTT | CAWSGDQGGTDTQYF
- | TRBJ2-5 | TRBV9 | - | TGTGCCAGCAGCGTAGAGTCGGGGTGGGCACAAGAGACCCAGTACTTC | CASSVESGWAQETQYF
- | TRBJ2-1 | TRBV5-6 | - | TGTGCCAGCGGGGCGGGGTTTGGCGATGAGCAGTTCTTC | CASGAGFGDEQFF
- | TRBJ2-6 | TRBV7-2 | few | TGTGCCAGCAGCTTAGGGCCCGTAGGTTGGGGACCCCCTGGGGCCAACGTCCTGACTTTC | CASSLGPVGWGPPGANVLTF
- | TRBJ2-1 | TRBV12-3/TRBV12-4 | - | TGTGCCAGCAGTCCTGCGGAACACAATGAGCAGTTCTTC | CASSPAEHNEQFF
TRBD1 | TRBJ2-1 | TRBV5-1 | many | TGCGCCAGCAGCTTTACCGACAGGGGGCTCTACAATGAGCAGTTCTTC | CASSFTDRGLYNEQFF
- | TRBJ2-1 | TRBV21-1 | - | TGTGCCAGCAGCAAAAGCGGCGGCCAGTTGCGCGAGCAGTTCTTC | CASSKSGGQLREQFF
- | TRBJ2-6 | TRBV12-3/TRBV12-4 | few | TGTGCCAGCAGTTTGGACAGCCTTGGGGGGGGGGCCAACGTCCTGACTTTC | CASSLDSLGGGANVLTF
- | TRBJ2-1 | TRBV6-5 | - | TGTGCCAGCAGTTACACCTACAGGTGGTCCTACAATGAGCAGTTCTTC | CASSYTYRWSYNEQFF
TRBD1 | TRBJ1-1 | TRBV5-4 | few | TGTGCCAGCAGAGGACAGGGAGGCACTGAAGCTTTCTTT | CASRGQGGTEAFF
- | TRBJ1-1 | TRBV7-6 | few | TGTGCCAGCAGCTTAGTAACAGGAGGGAACACTGAAGCTTTCTTT | CASSLVTGGNTEAFF
- | TRBJ2-5 | TRBV12-3/TRBV12-4 | many | TGTGCCAGCAGCTCCGGGGAGACCCAGTACTTC | CASSSGETQYF
TRBD2 | TRBJ2-3 | TRBV12-3/TRBV12-4 | - | TGTGCCAGCAGTTTGTGGGCTAGCGGGCCCTCAGATACGCAGTATTTT | CASSLWASGPSDTQYF